This TCR beta chain was captured by sequencing in a study of identical twins listed by TCRdb under 2016. Regarding the research as a whole: The study deep-sequenced TCR alpha and beta repertoires from monozygotic twins, unrelated adults of various ages and cord blood to test whether fetal clonotypes persist. Replicate twin experiments were performed at different times using different library preparation protocols to rule out contamination. What the authors observed across the whole study: Compared with coincidental sharing between unrelated individuals, an excess of low generation-probability sequences was observed among out-of-frame TCR alpha sequences shared between twins. Invariant T cells such as MAIT and iNKT could partly confound zero-insertion analyses, although diverse VJ usage argued against such confounding for most clonotypes. Fewer insertions were carried by abundant cord blood beta clonotypes, a similar but weaker trend appeared in young adult naive repertoires, and no such trend appeared in memory repertoires. Recombination models systematically underestimated out-of-frame TCR alpha sharing in monozygotic twins but agreed with sharing between unrelated individuals. Because the same donors could not be followed over many years, the conclusions depended on cross-sectional statistical analysis. A weaker excess of twin sharing was found in beta out-of-frame sequences because the signal-to-noise ratio was lowered by fewer shared sequences.

The receptor library was made with 5' RACE. Sequenced using an Illumina HiSeq 2000. A universal primer binding site was introduced by template switching, and a unique molecular identifier was present in the final cDNA, enabling accurate counting of TCR cDNA molecules. First-strand cDNA for TCR alpha and beta chains was synthesized from specific primers in the conserved constant-segment region. To control for contamination, each cDNA library was double barcoded with a SMART-Mk sample barcode plus Illumina barcodes. Two successive PCR steps introduced TruSeq adapter sequences along with Illumina sample barcodes. The TCR alpha and beta cDNA libraries were sequenced on the Illumina HiSeq platform using custom primers. As for how the authors treated the data: MiGEC was used to process raw reads and extract unique molecular identifiers, and MiXCR was used to find CDR3 positions. Recombination models were inferred per individual with the repgenHMM and IGoR tools using an EM algorithm. The tcR package in R was used for shared clonotype analysis, with sharing normalized by the product of cloneset sizes. To study raw recombination free of thymic and clonal selection effects, out-of-frame nonproductive sequences were analyzed. TCRdb's own reprocessing of the public reads used fastp at Q25 and MiXCR and kept productive beta chains. A single entry per CDR3 protein holds the most common genes and DNA from its merged rows. The V and J calls here are based on TCRdb, not the publication. This sample has 450,000 to 500,000 distinct CDR3 sequences in its table, and roughly an eighth of those were observed once. In total, the top ten clones hold about 0.94% of the sample.

This clonotype was observed many times. No antigen is known for it. No base quality information exists; no much larger clone differs at one position. Only healthy Caucasian donors were included. Three pairs of female monozygotic twins, all aged roughly 18 to 29 years, made up the twin cohort. Positive isolation kits from Invitrogen were used to isolate the CD4+ and CD8+ T cell populations. V lost 0 bases and J lost 5 bases, and the count of bases not matched to a germline gene is 7. Based on the germline V gene, the CDR1 and CDR2 sequences are SGHRS and YFSETQ. The CDR3 runs 15 residues from the cysteine to the phenylalanine. Just CDR3 DNA is preserved here, 45 bases in frame from base 1. These data also formed part of another study, on yellow fever vaccine responses in identical twins. In that second paper, the authors write: The authors reported that the T cell response to vaccination in identical twins appeared partly convergent and partly personalized. Focusing on identical twins, the study followed the T cell clones that responded to the vaccine, and did so with precision.

The V and J genes are TRBV5-1 and TRBJ2-7; TRBD1 fits 8 bases in the junction. This clonotype originated in a woman aged 18-29 years in good health. What was sequenced was CD4+ T cells sorted from blood. The nucleotide sequence reads TGCGCCAGCAGCTTGGAGCGACAGGGGATCAACGAGCAGTACTTC. Protein translation: CASSLERQGINEQYF.